Following are 19 T cell receptor beta chains from one sample sequenced in a study of radiotherapy plus CTLA-4 blockade in lung cancer. Profiled with immunoSEQ multiplex PCR; TCRdb holds only in-frame clones, not every one. The data show roughly 45,000 clones, 63% seen once. Sequenced material: peripheral blood, taken from a patient treated with radiotherapy plus ipilimumab. The origin of the receptors is a human donor with non-small cell lung cancer who had a partial response to radiotherapy plus ipilimumab.

The gene calls are TRBV19 and TRBJ2-5, with unresolved D. Trimming left V 2 bases short and J 2 bases short, with 27 bases between. The CDR3 length is 20 residues. CDR1 and CDR2 from the germline V gene are LNHDA and SQIVND (reference sequence). CDR3 sequence (DNA): TGTGCCAGTAGTATAAGTTCTGCAGGTCTCGTCGGCACTCATCAAGAGACCCAGTACTTC. Translating it yields CASSISSAGLVGTHQETQYF.

This chain connects TRBV9 to TRBJ2-7, with a possible D match to TRBD2 (6 bases). The germline V and J ends were trimmed by 2 bases and 6 bases, with 15 bases remaining between them. CDR3 length: 14 residues. CDR1 and CDR2 (germline): SGDLS, YYNGEE. CDR3 DNA sequence: TGTGCCAGCAGCGTCCTGGACTACGCCAGCGAGCAGTACTTC. Protein: CASSVLDYASEQYF.

The chain links TRBV27 to TRBJ2-5; 9 bases fit TRBD2. Per the germline V gene, CDR1 is MNHEY and CDR2 is SMNVEV (reference sequence). V dropped 2 bases and J dropped 5; count of bases not matched to a gene: 18. This CDR3 is 19 amino acids long. The CDR3 loop reads CASSLLTPLASGKDETQYF. The CDR3, as DNA: TGTGCCAGCAGTTTACTCACCCCGCTAGCTAGCGGGAAGGATGAGACCCAGTACTTC.

The J gene is TRBJ2-7, the V gene TRBV6-5, with TRBD2 matching 11 bases. CDR3 length: 15 amino acids. Germline CDR1 is MNHEY and CDR2 is SVGAGI. With V trimmed by 6 bases and J by 5 bases, 9 bases remained unmatched. In DNA, the CDR3 is TGTGCCAGCAGCCTTGAACTAGCGGGAGCCCACGAGCAGTACTTC. Translation: CASSLELAGAHEQYF.

The rearrangement links TRBV9 to TRBJ2-1, with 9 bases lining up with TRBD2. Looked up from germline, CDR1 is SGDLS and CDR2 is YYNGEE. J lost 6 bases, V lost 0 bases, and 10 bases had no gene match. CDR3 size: 17 residues. CDR3 DNA sequence: TGTGCCAGCAGCGTAGATGCGGGAGGGGGCCTAGTCAATGAGCAGTTCTTC. It encodes CASSVDAGGGLVNEQFF.

This chain connects TRBV9 to TRBJ2-7; D is uncertain. Germline assignment: CDR1 SGDLS and CDR2 YYNGEE. Between the trimmed V and J ends, which lost 0 bases and 6 bases, there was a span of 13 bases. The CDR3 sequence is 14 residues long. The chain's CDR3 is CASSVGEVWSEQYF. DNA of the CDR3: TGTGCCAGCAGCGTAGGTGAAGTGTGGAGCGAGCAGTACTTC. Drawing the rest from reference TRBV9 and TRBJ2-7, the complete variable domain is DSGVTQTPKHLITATGQRVTLRCSPRSGDLSVYWYQQSLDQGLQFLIQYYNGEERAKGNILERFSAQQFPDLHSELNLSSLELGDSALYFCASSVGEVWSEQYFGPGTRLTVT.

The chain uses TRBV11-2 and TRBJ1-1; D is unresolved. The CDR3 totals 13 residues. From germline, CDR1 is SGHAT and CDR2 FQNNGV. Trimming pared 5 bases from V and 10 bases from J, leaving 17 bases between. The CDR3, as DNA: TGTGCCAGCAGCGAACATGAACGAGGTGCAGCTTTCTTT. Translation gives CASSEHERGAAFF.

The chain couples TRBV5-4 to TRBJ1-1; D may be TRBD1 (6 bases). Between the trimmed V and J ends, which lost 7 bases and 5 bases, there was a span of 12 bases. The CDR3 is 12 amino acids. The germline gives CDR1 SGHNT, CDR2 YYREEE (reference sequence). The CDR3 sequence is CASGEGETEAFF. CDR3 DNA: TGTGCCAGCGGTGAGGGGGAAACTGAAGCTTTCTTT. Combining the CDR3 with reference TRBV5-4 and TRBJ1-1 gives the whole variable domain ETGVTQSPTHLIKTRGQQVTLRCSSQSGHNTVSWYQQALGQGPQFIFQYYREEENGRGNFPPRFSGLQFPNYSSELNVNALELDDSALYLCASGEGETEAFFGQGTRLTVV.

V is TRBV10-1 and J is TRBJ1-5, with D tentatively TRBD1 (5 bases). CDR3 length: 13 residues. Per germline, CDR1 WNHNN and CDR2 SYGVQD (reference sequence). The V and J ends lost 3 bases and 4 bases respectively, with 7 bases between them. The CDR3 coding sequence is TGCGCCAGCAGTGAAGGGGTTAATCAGCCCCAGCATTTT. Protein: CASSEGVNQPQHF.

The V call is TRBV4-2, the J call TRBJ2-5; 7 nucleotides agree with TRBD2. This CDR3 is built from 14 residues. J gave up 2 bases and V 1 base, and 1 base lay outside the gene matches. The germline gives CDR1 LGHNA, CDR2 YNFKEQ. The CDR3 spells CASSQGAGQETQYF. The CDR3 DNA reads TGTGCCAGCAGCCAAGGAGCGGGGCAAGAGACCCAGTACTTC.

The chain has TRBV10-3 and TRBJ1-1, with 9 bases lining up with TRBD1. The trim removed 5 bases at V and 1 base at J, leaving 11 bases unmatched. The CDR3 is made up of 17 amino acids. Germline V lookup: CDR1 ENHRY, CDR2 SYGVKD. The CDR3 sequence is CAISLGDRVGRNTEAFF. The CDR3 DNA reads as TGTGCCATCAGTTTGGGGGACAGGGTAGGGAGGAACACTGAAGCTTTCTTT.

The chain couples TRBV18 to TRBJ2-4; 7 positions match TRBD1. The CDR3 sequence is 17 residues long. Germline-derived CDR1 and CDR2 are KGHSH and LQKENI. V lost 1 base, J lost 0 bases, and 6 bases stayed unmatched. CDR3 nucleotide sequence: TGTGCCAGCTCACCACAGGGACAGTTCCTAGCCAAAAACATTCAGTACTTC. It specifies CASSPQGQFLAKNIQYF.

The chain combines TRBV29-1 with TRBJ2-1; possibly TRBD1 for D (6 bases). This CDR3 is 14 amino acids long. V lost 1 base and J 7 bases, leaving 14 bases between the germline ends. In germline, CDR1 is SQVTM, CDR2 ANQGSEA. CDR3 protein: CSVEGTAAGNEQFF. The CDR3 region has the DNA TGCAGCGTTGAAGGGACAGCGGCAGGAAATGAGCAGTTCTTC.

The rearrangement links TRBV6-1 to TRBJ1-1, with a tentative D call TRBD1 (6 bases). Germline V gene sequence: CDR1 MNHNS, CDR2 SASEGT. V was trimmed by 7 bases and J by 10 bases, leaving 13 bases between them. This CDR3 region has 11 residues. The CDR3 here is CASTLQGRAFF. CDR3 sequence (DNA): TGTGCCAGCACCTTACAGGGCCGAGCTTTCTTT.

This clone was observed a handful of times. The V and J genes are TRBV7-2 and TRBJ1-4; unclear D gene. The CDR3 is 15 amino acids. Germline CDR1 is SGHTA and CDR2 is FQGNSA. The germline V and J ends were trimmed by 3 bases and 0 bases, with 8 bases remaining between them. For the CDR3, the DNA is TGTGCCAGCAGCTTTCGGGGAACAACTAATGAAAAACTGTTTTTT. It specifies CASSFRGTTNEKLFF.

J is TRBJ2-1 and V is TRBV6-1, with a weak D call TRBD2 (5 bases). The CDR3 length is 13 residues. Germline CDR1 MNHNS, CDR2 SASEGT. The V and J ends lost 6 bases and 0 bases respectively, with 6 bases between them. CDR3: CASRGSSYNEQFF. The DNA for the CDR3 is TGTGCCAGCAGAGGGAGCTCCTACAATGAGCAGTTCTTC.

This clone came up many times. The rearrangement links TRBV7-9 to TRBJ1-4; a possible D gene is TRBD1 (5 bases). Trimming cost V 3 bases and J 5 bases, with 7 bases left between them. This CDR3 comprises 13 residues. The germline CDR1 and CDR2 sequences are SEHNR and FQNEAQ (reference sequence). CDR3 region: CASSFRTNEKLFF. The CDR3 bases are TGTGCCAGCAGCTTTAGGACAAATGAAAAACTGTTTTTT.

This clone was seen a few times. The chain combines TRBV5-4 with TRBJ2-1; D uncertain. CDR1 is SGHNT, CDR2 YYREEE, per germline (reference sequence). V lost 0 bases to trimming and J lost 2 bases, with 9 bases between them. CDR3 length: 15 residues. The chain's CDR3 is CASSLDRDAYNEQFF. The CDR3 DNA reads TGTGCCAGCAGCTTGGACCGAGATGCCTACAATGAGCAGTTCTTC.

This chain links TRBV7-8 with TRBJ2-7; 12 bases are a match to TRBD2. V dropped 2 bases and J dropped 9; count of bases not matched to a gene: 5. CDR1 is SGHVS and CDR2 is FQNEAQ in the germline V gene. CDR3 size: 14 residues. The CDR3 DNA sequence: TGTGCCAGCAGCTTACTAGCGGGGGGGCCGGGGCAGTACTTC. Protein product: CASSLLAGGPGQYF.